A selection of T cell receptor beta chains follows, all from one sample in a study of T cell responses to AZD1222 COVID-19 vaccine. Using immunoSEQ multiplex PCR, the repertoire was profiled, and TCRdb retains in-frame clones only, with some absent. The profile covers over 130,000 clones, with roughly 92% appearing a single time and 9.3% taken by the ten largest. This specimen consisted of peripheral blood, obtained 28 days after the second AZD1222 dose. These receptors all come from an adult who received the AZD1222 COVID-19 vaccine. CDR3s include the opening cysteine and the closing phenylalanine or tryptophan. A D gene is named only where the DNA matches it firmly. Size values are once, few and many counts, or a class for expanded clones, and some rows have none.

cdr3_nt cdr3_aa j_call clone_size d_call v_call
TGTGCCAGCAGCCCCGACCGGGGAGCCGGGGAGCTGTTTTTT CASSPDRGAGELFF TRBJ2-2 . . TRBV14
TGTGCCAGTAGTATAGGCACCTACTATGGCTACACCTTC CASSIGTYYGYTF TRBJ1-2 . . TRBV19
TGCGCCAGCAGCCTAAGGCTTATTGGGCAGATCCAAGAGACCCAGTACTTC CASSLRLIGQIQETQYF TRBJ2-5 . . TRBV4-1
TGTGCCAGCAGCCCGGCGGTAGCGGCCTCCTACAATGAGCAGTTCTTC CASSPAVAASYNEQFF TRBJ2-1 . . TRBV11-2
TGTGCCAGCTCGCTAGCGGGAGGTGTCAACGAGCAGTACTTC CASSLAGGVNEQYF TRBJ2-7 . TRBD2 TRBV18
TGCGCCAGCAGCCAAGACAGCGGGGCCAAAGCTTTCTTT CASSQDSGAKAFF TRBJ1-1 . . TRBV4-3
TGTGCCACCCGGCTAGCGGGTCGCTACGAGCAGTACTTC CATRLAGRYEQYF TRBJ2-7 . TRBD2 TRBV27
TGCGCCAGCAGCCTACGACAGGGGGCTGGTAATGAAAAACTGTTTTTT CASSLRQGAGNEKLFF TRBJ1-4 . TRBD1 TRBV4-1
TGTGCCAGCAGCTACGGGACAGGGTCTGTTACCGGGGAGCTGTTTTTT CASSYGTGSVTGELFF TRBJ2-2 . TRBD1 TRBV5-4
TGTGCCAGCAGCGACGGGGCGAAAGATACGCAGTATTTT CASSDGAKDTQYF TRBJ2-3 . . TRBV9
TGTGCCAGCAGTTCCCTAGTCGGGGGAGAAGCTTTCTTT CASSSLVGGEAFF TRBJ1-1 . . TRBV6-5
TGTGCCAGCAGTCTTTCTAGCGGGGGAAACTACGAGCAGTACTTC CASSLSSGGNYEQYF TRBJ2-7 . TRBD2 TRBV6-5
TGTGCCAGCAGCCCGGATGCTAACTATGGCTACACCTTC CASSPDANYGYTF TRBJ1-2 . . TRBV5-4
TGTGCCATCACTCCTGGGGACACCTACGAGCAGTACTTC CAITPGDTYEQYF TRBJ2-7 . . TRBV10-3
TGTGCCAGCAGTGATTGGGACGGGCAGCCCCAGCATTTT CASSDWDGQPQHF TRBJ1-5 . . TRBV2
TGTGCCAGCAGCTTGGTGCGGGACAGGGACTTCTATGGCTACACCTTC CASSLVRDRDFYGYTF TRBJ1-2 . TRBD1 TRBV5-4
TGCAGCGTTTTGGGTCAGAACTATGGCTACACCTTC CSVLGQNYGYTF TRBJ1-2 . . TRBV29-1
TGTGCCAGCAGCCAAGAAGGGTTGAACAATGAGCAGTTCTTC CASSQEGLNNEQFF TRBJ2-1 . . TRBV3-1/TRBV3-2
TGTGCCAGCTCACCCCCTAGCGGGGGAGACATTCAGTACTTC CASSPPSGGDIQYF TRBJ2-4 . TRBD2 TRBV18
TGTGCCAGCAGTTCTCAGATAAGCAATCAGCCCCAGCATTTT CASSSQISNQPQHF TRBJ1-5 . . TRBV28
TGCGCCAGCAGCCCGGAGGGACAGAAGCAAGAGACCCAGTACTTC CASSPEGQKQETQYF TRBJ2-5 . . TRBV5-1
TGTGCCAGCAGCAGCTCGACAGCACGAAACTATGGCTACACCTTC CASSSSTARNYGYTF TRBJ1-2 . . TRBV6-2/TRBV6-3
TGTGCCAGTAGTATCGGGTCTGCATATGAAGCTTTCTTT CASSIGSAYEAFF TRBJ1-1 . . TRBV19
TGTGCCAGCAGCCTAAAATTGACAGGGACGGGCACTGAAGCTTTCTTT CASSLKLTGTGTEAFF TRBJ1-1 . TRBD1 TRBV5-4
TGTGCCAGCAGCGTAGCTCCCGCCGGGACAGCTAGCGGCTACACCTTC CASSVAPAGTASGYTF TRBJ1-2 . TRBD1 TRBV9
TGCGCCAGCAGCTTGGCCCCAGACAGGGGGAGTTCACCCCTCCACTTT CASSLAPDRGSSPLHF TRBJ1-6 . TRBD1 TRBV5-1
TGTGCCAGCAGCGTAGGGGAGGGGAATCAGCCCCAGCATTTT CASSVGEGNQPQHF TRBJ1-5 . . TRBV9
TGTGCCAGCAGCCCCCTCGGGACTAGCAGCAATGAGCAGTTCTTC CASSPLGTSSNEQFF TRBJ2-1 . TRBD2 TRBV11-3
TGTGCCAGCAGCAAACAGGGTCGCTCCTACAATGAGCAGTTCTTC CASSKQGRSYNEQFF TRBJ2-1 . . TRBV5-8
TGTGCCATCCTACTTTTCGGAGGCACTGAAGCTTTCTTT CAILLFGGTEAFF TRBJ1-1 . . TRBV21-1
TGTGCCTGGAGTGTCCTAGGGGCGGCAAATTCACCCCTCCACTTT CAWSVLGAANSPLHF TRBJ1-6 . . TRBV30
TGTGCCAGCAGTTTATCGGCGGGGCTCGTTTACAATGAGCAGTTCTTC CASSLSAGLVYNEQFF TRBJ2-1 once . TRBV27
TGTGCCTGCACCTCGGACGGCGCGCAAGGCTACACCTTC CACTSDGAQGYTF TRBJ1-2 . . TRBV30
TGTGCCTGGTGCAGAGGGGGCCCTACAGATACGCAGTATTTT CAWCRGGPTDTQYF TRBJ2-3 . TRBD1 TRBV30
TGCGCCAGCAGCCCCGTTGGGGGAAGGGAGACTGAAGCTTTCTTT CASSPVGGRETEAFF TRBJ1-1 . . TRBV5-1
TGTGCCTGGTCCCGTACAGAGAACACTGAAGCTTTCTTT CAWSRTENTEAFF TRBJ1-1 . . TRBV30
TGTGCCAGCAGGGAGGGACCAAATGAAAAACTGTTTTTT CASREGPNEKLFF TRBJ1-4 once . TRBV2
TGTGCCAGCAGTCGACTCCCTAACAGGGGAAGGGATTATGGCTACACCTTC CASSRLPNRGRDYGYTF TRBJ1-2 . TRBD1 TRBV27
TGTGCCAGCAGCCCGGTTCCTGGGAGCTCCTACGAGCAGTACTTC CASSPVPGSSYEQYF TRBJ2-7 . . TRBV5-5
TGTGCCAGCAGTGAATATGGGGCAGGGGAGAACACTGAAGCTTTCTTT CASSEYGAGENTEAFF TRBJ1-1 few . TRBV25-1
TGTGCCAGCAGCTTGGGGGGTTTGAACACTGAAGCTTTCTTT CASSLGGLNTEAFF TRBJ1-1 . . TRBV5-4
TGTGCCAGCAGCTTGGCGGGGTGGACTGAAGCTTTCTTT CASSLAGWTEAFF TRBJ1-1 . . TRBV5-5
TGTGCCAGCTCACCACTCAGTCTCGACGAAAAACTGTTTTTT CASSPLSLDEKLFF TRBJ1-4 . . TRBV18
TGTGCCAGCTCCCCATCGGACTCCAATGAGCAGTTCTTC CASSPSDSNEQFF TRBJ2-1 . . TRBV18
TGTGCCAGCAGCCCAGGGCCGGCCCCCGGGGAGCTGTTTTTT CASSPGPAPGELFF TRBJ2-2 . . TRBV7-9
TGTGCCTGGAGTGTTGGTTCGGGCACTGAAGCTTTCTTT CAWSVGSGTEAFF TRBJ1-1 . . TRBV30
TGTGCCAGCAGCGCTCCGGGACAGGTTAATGAAAAACTGTTTTTT CASSAPGQVNEKLFF TRBJ1-4 . TRBD1 TRBV5-5
TGTGCCAGCAGTTTTAGAGGGCCCTATGGCTACACCTTC CASSFRGPYGYTF TRBJ1-2 few . TRBV12-3/TRBV12-4
TGTGCCAGCAGTTTGTTGGGGACCGGGAATGAAAAACTGTTTTTT CASSLLGTGNEKLFF TRBJ1-4 . . TRBV27
TGCGCCAGCAGCTTGGATAGGCGGGAGGGGAATGAGCAGTTCTTC CASSLDRREGNEQFF TRBJ2-1 . TRBD2 TRBV5-1
TGCGCCAGCAGTCCGACAGGGTACCAAGAGACCCAGTACTTC CASSPTGYQETQYF TRBJ2-5 . TRBD1 TRBV5-1
TGTGCCATCAGTGGGGAAGGGTATGATCAGCCCCAGCATTTT CAISGEGYDQPQHF TRBJ1-5 . . TRBV10-3
TGTGCCATCAAGGATAGCGGGAGCTTAGCAGATACGCAGTATTTT CAIKDSGSLADTQYF TRBJ2-3 . TRBD2 TRBV10-3
TGTGCCAGCAGTTACCCGCGGAATAATCAGCCCCAGCATTTT CASSYPRNNQPQHF TRBJ1-5 . . TRBV6-2/TRBV6-3
TGTGCCAGCGAGGGTCCCGGGGAGCTGTTTTTT CASEGPGELFF TRBJ2-2 . . TRBV27